Listed below are T cell receptor beta chains from one sample, sequenced in a study of T cell changes during pregnancy in multiple sclerosis. The method was immunoSEQ multiplex PCR; TCRdb's version includes in-frame clones alone and lacks a portion of them. The sample lists under 95,000 clones; 90% to 95% were seen once. Material: peripheral blood, obtained after pregnancy. The receptors originated from a female donor in good health, enrolled as a control in a pregnancy study. Both conserved end residues are trimmed from each CDR3. Fields, in order: J gene, V gene, D gene, CDR3 protein. A D gene is named only where the DNA matches it firmly.

j_gene: TRBJ2-1; v_gene: TRBV7-2; d_gene: -; CDR3aa: ASSKYSDGEQF
j_gene: TRBJ1-3; v_gene: TRBV7-2; d_gene: -; CDR3aa: ASGRDSRNTIY
j_gene: TRBJ1-2; v_gene: TRBV7-9; d_gene: TRBD1; CDR3aa: ASSPDRVTVYGYT
j_gene: TRBJ1-1; v_gene: TRBV28; d_gene: -; CDR3aa: ASRTVRTEAF
j_gene: TRBJ1-2; v_gene: TRBV4-2; d_gene: -; CDR3aa: ASSQGGPPRYGYT
j_gene: TRBJ2-5; v_gene: TRBV7-3; d_gene: TRBD2; CDR3aa: ASSLMAGGQETQY
j_gene: TRBJ1-1; v_gene: TRBV6-1; d_gene: TRBD1; CDR3aa: ASSAITGTANTEAF
j_gene: TRBJ2-1; v_gene: TRBV11-3; d_gene: TRBD2; CDR3aa: ASSSGLAGGQF
j_gene: TRBJ1-2; v_gene: TRBV19; d_gene: TRBD1; CDR3aa: ASSMRAGGRYT
j_gene: TRBJ2-7; v_gene: TRBV7-2; d_gene: TRBD2; CDR3aa: ASSLGGGAAGQY
j_gene: TRBJ1-1; v_gene: TRBV19; d_gene: -; CDR3aa: ASSMYRDTEAF
j_gene: TRBJ1-6; v_gene: TRBV6-1; d_gene: -; CDR3aa: ASSEATPGALH
j_gene: TRBJ1-2; v_gene: TRBV18; d_gene: -; CDR3aa: ASSPPTGPIHYGYT
j_gene: TRBJ2-1; v_gene: TRBV7-8; d_gene: TRBD2; CDR3aa: ASSPGTSVNEQF
j_gene: TRBJ1-2; v_gene: TRBV6-4; d_gene: TRBD1; CDR3aa: ASRVRAGTGGNYGYT
j_gene: TRBJ2-5; v_gene: TRBV5-5; d_gene: -; CDR3aa: ASSFRLGETQY
j_gene: TRBJ2-6; v_gene: TRBV5-5; d_gene: -; CDR3aa: ASSPVSGLHLSGANVLT
j_gene: TRBJ1-6; v_gene: TRBV28; d_gene: -; CDR3aa: ASRADIPGSPLH
j_gene: TRBJ2-3; v_gene: TRBV15; d_gene: -; CDR3aa: ATSSRTPDTQY
j_gene: TRBJ1-1; v_gene: TRBV18; d_gene: -; CDR3aa: ASSPGSNTEAF
j_gene: TRBJ1-5; v_gene: TRBV19; d_gene: TRBD1; CDR3aa: ASSWGQSGNQPQH
j_gene: TRBJ1-2; v_gene: TRBV7-9; d_gene: -; CDR3aa: ASSRGDRTYGYT
j_gene: TRBJ2-7; v_gene: TRBV4-1; d_gene: -; CDR3aa: ASSLRGPGENEQY
j_gene: TRBJ1-1; v_gene: TRBV7-2; d_gene: -; CDR3aa: ASSLASVAF
j_gene: TRBJ2-5; v_gene: TRBV7-9; d_gene: TRBD2; CDR3aa: ASSFSGGIETQY
j_gene: TRBJ1-6; v_gene: TRBV5-4; d_gene: TRBD1; CDR3aa: ASSLDKDRVNSPLH
j_gene: TRBJ2-5; v_gene: TRBV15; d_gene: TRBD1; CDR3aa: ATSRGTAQETQY
j_gene: TRBJ2-3; v_gene: TRBV6-6; d_gene: TRBD1; CDR3aa: ASRKQGLGDTQY
j_gene: TRBJ1-1; v_gene: TRBV28; d_gene: -; CDR3aa: ASSLPSGNLPEAF
j_gene: TRBJ1-1; v_gene: TRBV5-1; d_gene: TRBD1; CDR3aa: ASSFTGVEAF
j_gene: TRBJ2-7; v_gene: TRBV6-5; d_gene: -; CDR3aa: ASARLPTYEQY
j_gene: TRBJ2-5; v_gene: TRBV7-6; d_gene: TRBD2; CDR3aa: ASSLGAGVETQY
j_gene: TRBJ1-2; v_gene: TRBV25-1; d_gene: -; CDR3aa: ASRGHDYGYT
j_gene: TRBJ2-2; v_gene: TRBV4-3; d_gene: TRBD2; CDR3aa: ASSQDVFSGTVRPELF
j_gene: TRBJ2-1; v_gene: TRBV5-1; d_gene: TRBD1; CDR3aa: ASRHRDSVNMSSYNEQF
j_gene: TRBJ1-6; v_gene: TRBV18; d_gene: TRBD1; CDR3aa: ASSGRDRLH
j_gene: TRBJ1-1; v_gene: TRBV29-1; d_gene: -; CDR3aa: SVEGTGTLNTEAF
j_gene: TRBJ2-1; v_gene: TRBV11-3; d_gene: TRBD2; CDR3aa: ASSPFPTSGGLNEQF
j_gene: TRBJ1-1; v_gene: TRBV11-2; d_gene: TRBD1; CDR3aa: ASSLTGGDTEAF
j_gene: TRBJ2-1; v_gene: TRBV11-3; d_gene: -; CDR3aa: ASSQDGGYEQF
j_gene: TRBJ2-7; v_gene: TRBV11-2; d_gene: TRBD2; CDR3aa: ASSSARSAGDYEQY
j_gene: TRBJ2-1; v_gene: TRBV14; d_gene: TRBD2; CDR3aa: ASSPTTSGVNEQF